The 18 T cell receptor beta chains below come from one sample, sequenced in a study of T cell responses to AZD1222 COVID-19 vaccine. Measured with immunoSEQ multiplex PCR; TCRdb has only the in-frame clones, and not every one. The repertoire holds more than 150,000 clones, with under 95% as singletons. Sequenced here: peripheral blood, sampled on day 0 of AZD1222 vaccination. Source of these receptors: an adult in good health.

The CDR3 loop is CASSLAVPGQAGELFF. The CDR3 nucleotides read TGCGCCAGCAGCTTGGCGGTCCCGGGACAGGCCGGGGAGCTGTTTTTT. J is TRBJ2-2 and V is TRBV5-1; 8 nucleotides align to TRBD1. This CDR3 region has 16 residues. The trim removed 0 bases at V and 6 bases at J, leaving 7 bases unmatched. In germline, CDR1 is SGHRS, CDR2 YFSETQ.

The chain employs TRBV4-2 and TRBJ2-1; 8 nucleotides match TRBD2. The CDR3 runs 14 residues. Unmatched junction bases numbered 9, after V lost 1 base and J lost 13 bases. CDR1 is LGHNA and CDR2 is YNFKEQ in the germline V gene. The CDR3 region has the DNA TGTGCCAGCAGCCAAGGCCCCGGAGCGGGAGAACAGTTCTTC. Its translation is CASSQGPGAGEQFF.

The chain joins TRBV30 to TRBJ1-2; D unresolved. The CDR3 is 13 residues long. Germline V gives CDR1 GTSNPN, CDR2 SVGIG (reference sequence). V lost 0 bases, J lost 4 bases, and 9 bases lay in between. Here the CDR3 DNA reads TGTGCCTGGAGTGTAAGGGTGGGCTATGGCTACACCTTC. As protein: CAWSVRVGYGYTF.

V and J are TRBV7-8 and TRBJ2-7; D perhaps matches TRBD2 (7 bases). Germline V gene sequence: CDR1 SGHVS, CDR2 FQNEAQ. The CDR3 spans 16 residues. V was trimmed by 0 bases and J by 0 bases, leaving 12 bases between them. The CDR3 nucleotides read TGTGCCAGCAGCTTAGCGGGGGCTAGCGGCTCCTACGAGCAGTACTTC. Protein: CASSLAGASGSYEQYF.

This chain joins TRBV11-3 and TRBJ2-7, with D possibly called TRBD1 or TRBD2 (5 bases each). The CDR3 contains 14 residues. Trimming took off 5 bases at V and 2 bases at J, with 13 bases between the two ends. The germline gives CDR1 SGHNT, CDR2 YENEEA. The CDR3 loop is CASSPGTLTYEQYF. The DNA of the CDR3 is TGTGCCAGCAGCCCCGGGACCCTCACCTACGAGCAGTACTTC.

This clone was seen a single time. The chain is built from TRBV5-6 and TRBJ1-1; 7 nucleotides match TRBD1. Germline V CDR1 and CDR2: SGHDT, YYEEEE. V was pared by 3 bases and J by 1 base, with 3 bases of the junction left unmatched. The CDR3 has 14 amino acids. This CDR3 is CASSSTGPNTEAFF. Here the CDR3 DNA reads TGTGCCAGCAGCTCGACAGGGCCGAACACTGAAGCTTTCTTT. The variable domain in full, with the rest retrieved from reference TRBV5-6 and TRBJ1-1, is DAGVTQSPTHLIKTRGQQVTLRCSPKSGHDTVSWYQQALGQGPQFIFQYYEEEERQRGNFPDRFSGHQFPNYSSELNVNALLLGDSALYLCASSSTGPNTEAFFGQGTRLTVV.

The CDR3 region has the DNA TGTGCCACCAGTGTCAGCACAGATACGCAGTATTTT. Translated: CATSVSTDTQYF. The chain employs TRBV24-1 and TRBJ2-3; D gene uncertain. This CDR3 contains 12 residues. Trimming took off 5 bases at V and 0 bases at J, with 2 bases between the two ends. Germline values: CDR1 KGHDR, CDR2 SFDVKD.

The chain has TRBV19 and TRBJ2-3; D remains ambiguous. Germline V lookup: CDR1 LNHDA, CDR2 SQIVND (reference sequence). Trimming pared 3 bases from V and 5 bases from J, leaving 3 bases between. The CDR3 is made up of 11 amino acids. The CDR3: CASSIKDTQYF. The CDR3 nucleotides are TGTGCCAGTAGTATCAAAGATACGCAGTATTTT.

The rearrangement uses TRBV28 and TRBJ1-2, with D unclear. This CDR3 contains 13 residues. Trimming shortened V by 6 bases and J by 4 bases, and 12 bases separated the two germline ends. CDR1 and CDR2 (germline): MDHEN, SYDVKM. For the CDR3, the DNA is TGTGCCAGCAGAGGCAGACGGCTCTATGGCTACACCTTC. Translation: CASRGRRLYGYTF.

This clone came up once. The chain couples TRBV7-8 to TRBJ2-3; no firm D call. Germline V CDR1 and CDR2: SGHVS, FQNEAQ. With 5 bases removed from V and 3 bases from J, the gap between germline ends came to 6 bases. The CDR3 covers 12 residues. CDR3 amino acids: CASSDRTDTQYF. The CDR3 DNA follows: TGTGCCAGCAGCGACCGTACAGATACGCAGTATTTT.

J is TRBJ2-7 and V is TRBV28, with 8 nucleotides matching TRBD2. CDR1 is MDHEN and CDR2 is SYDVKM in the germline V gene. V lost 8 bases to trimming and J lost 0 bases; unmatched junction nucleotides: 9. The CDR3 has 15 residues. CDR3 nucleotide sequence: TGTGCCAGCTCCGGGGGGGCGAAGAGCTCCTACGAGCAGTACTTC. Translation: CASSGGAKSSYEQYF.

The V gene is TRBV9, the J gene TRBJ1-1; no reliable D call. V was clipped by 3 bases and J by 3 bases, with 9 bases between them. This CDR3 contains 13 residues. Germline CDR1 reads SGDLS; CDR2 reads YYNGEE. CDR3 region: CASSGREHTEAFF. The DNA for the CDR3 is TGTGCCAGCAGCGGTAGGGAGCACACTGAAGCTTTCTTT.

Only one count was recorded for this clone. The chain has TRBV5-1 and TRBJ2-3; unclear D gene. This CDR3 contains 14 residues. The V gene lost 1 base and the J gene lost 6 bases, with 12 bases spanning the gap. CDR1 and CDR2 from the germline V gene are SGHRS and YFSETQ. This CDR3 reads CASSLKEVLDTQYF. The CDR3 DNA reads as TGCGCCAGCAGCTTGAAAGAGGTGTTGGATACGCAGTATTTT.

CDR3 amino acids: CASSEDPRVRNTEAFF. For the CDR3, the DNA is TGTGCCAGCAGTGAAGATCCTCGGGTGCGGAACACTGAAGCTTTCTTT. The chain couples TRBV2 to TRBJ1-1; no reliable D call. V lost 1 base and J lost 1, with 13 bases in between. The CDR3 extends over 16 amino acids. Germline assignment: CDR1 SNHLY and CDR2 FYNNEI.

This clone appeared a few times. This rearrangement joins TRBV4-3 to TRBJ2-6; no clear D gene. CDR3 size: 16 residues. CDR1 LGHNA and CDR2 YSLEER come from the germline V gene. V lost 3 bases to trimming and J lost 3 bases, with 12 bases between them. CDR3 DNA: TGCGCCAGCAGCCAGGGGATAGCTAATGGGGCCAACGTCCTGACTTTC. Amino acid sequence: CASSQGIANGANVLTF.

The rearrangement links TRBV5-1 to TRBJ2-2, with no clear D. V shed 0 bases and J shed 6 bases, with 6 bases lying between them. Germline CDR1 and CDR2: SGHRS and YFSETQ. The CDR3 loop spans 13 amino acids. For the CDR3, the DNA is TGCGCCAGCAGCTTGGCACTATCCGGGGAGCTGTTTTTT. Protein sequence: CASSLALSGELFF.

This chain uses TRBV27 with TRBJ1-6; the match to TRBD1 covers 8 bases. The germline gives CDR1 MNHEY, CDR2 SMNVEV (reference sequence). With 5 bases clipped from V and 2 bases from J, the junction kept 5 bases outside the gene matches. The CDR3 spans 16 residues. The CDR3 DNA reads as TGTGCCAGCAGTAGACAGGGGAGCACCTATAATTCACCCCTCCACTTT. Amino acid sequence: CASSRQGSTYNSPLHF.

This clone occurred once. V is TRBV3-1 (or the pseudogene TRBV3-2) and J is TRBJ2-7; no clear D. CDR1 LGHDT and CDR2 YNNKEL come from the germline V gene (reference sequence). The CDR3 loop spans 12 amino acids. V gave up 6 bases and J gave up 3 bases, with 9 bases separating them. The CDR3 loop is CASRSSGYEQYF. The CDR3 DNA reads TGTGCCAGCAGATCTTCGGGCTACGAGCAGTACTTC.